The rows below give T cell receptor beta chains drawn from one sample of a study of T-cell reconstitution after alpha-beta-depleted transplantation in children. MiXCR, run by TCRdb on the PCR reads, gives a single entry per CDR3 protein. The sample carries some 500,000 distinct CDR3 sequences, about 17% recorded once. The material was PBMCs from the stem cell graft donor, obtained from the stem cell graft. These receptors came from a human donor who donated a stem cell graft to a child with acute lymphoblastic leukemia. Each CDR3 is given with its conserved first and last residue. The D gene is left open where the match is weak. For some rows the clone size is stated as once, few or many, or as a class when expanded; others skip it.

>TRBV12-3/TRBV12-4|TRBJ2-5|.|.
TGTGCCAGCACCAATCTGGCCCCCCCGGGAGCCCAGTACTTC
CASTNLAPPGAQYF
>TRBV29-1|TRBJ1-2|few|.
TGCAGCGTTGAGTCCGGCCAGGGGCATGGCTACACCTTC
CSVESGQGHGYTF
>TRBV12-3/TRBV12-4|TRBJ1-2|.|.
TGTGCCAGCAGTTTTCAGGTTAACTATGGCTACACCTTC
CASSFQVNYGYTF
>TRBV7-8|TRBJ2-7|few|.
TGTGCCAGCAGCTTACAAAGGGCTAGCTCCTACGAGCAGTACTTC
CASSLQRASSYEQYF
>TRBV6-2/TRBV6-3|TRBJ1-1|many|.
TGTGCCAGCAGTTACTCGGAACTTATGAACACTGAAGCTTTCTTT
CASSYSELMNTEAFF
>TRBV6-6|TRBJ1-5|few|.
TGTGCCAGCAGTTACCGTGATCAGCCCCAGCATTTT
CASSYRDQPQHF
>TRBV27|TRBJ1-6|few|.
TGTGCCAGCAGTTTCGGGGGGAATTCACCCCTCCACTTT
CASSFGGNSPLHF
>TRBV12-3/TRBV12-4|TRBJ1-1|few|.
TGTGCCAACATGGCGGGGGGCTCGTACACTGAAGCTTTCTTT
CANMAGGSYTEAFF
>TRBV14|TRBJ2-1|.|TRBD1
TGTGCCAGCAGCCAAGATCTGGGACAGGAGCAGTTCTTC
CASSQDLGQEQFF
>TRBV4-1|TRBJ2-7|.|TRBD1
TGCGCCAGCAGCCAACGCCGGGACAGGGGCTATTACGAGCAGTACTTC
CASSQRRDRGYYEQYF
>TRBV9|TRBJ2-7|.|.
TGTGCCAGCAGCGTAGAGGAGACCGGCGTTGACCACGAGCAGTACTTC
CASSVEETGVDHEQYF
>TRBV20-1|TRBJ2-1|.|TRBD2
TGCAGTGCTGGGGGTAGGACTAGCGGATACAATGAGCAGTTCTTC
CSAGGRTSGYNEQFF
>TRBV5-1|TRBJ2-3|few|.
TGCGCCAGCAGCCGTAGCGGTAGCACAGATACGCAGTATTTT
CASSRSGSTDTQYF
>TRBV27|TRBJ2-7|few|TRBD1
TGTGCCAGCCGCCTGGGACAGGGCTACGAGCAGTACTTC
CASRLGQGYEQYF
>TRBV4-1|TRBJ2-7|few|TRBD2
TGCGCCAGCAGCCAAGGGGGCGGGAGTAAGTACGAGCAGTACTTC
CASSQGGGSKYEQYF
>TRBV9|TRBJ1-3|few|.
TGTGCCAGCAGCGCCGCAGGGATCATAGGAAACACCATATATTTT
CASSAAGIIGNTIYF
>TRBV5-1|TRBJ2-1|.|TRBD2
TGCGCCAGCAGCTCCCTAGCGGGAGGGCGCAATGAGCAGTTCTTC
CASSSLAGGRNEQFF
>TRBV12-3/TRBV12-4|TRBJ2-1|once|.
TGTGCCAGCAGTTTCGGGCCTAATGGGTTCTTC
CASSFGPNGFF
>TRBV4-1|TRBJ2-7|few|TRBD1
TGCGCCAGCAGCCAAGAGGACAGGATTGTCTACGAGCAGTACTTC
CASSQEDRIVYEQYF
>TRBV5-1|TRBJ2-6|.|.
TGCGCCAGCAGCTTTCCCTATGGGACGGCCCCTTCTGGGGCCAACGTCCTGACTTTC
CASSFPYGTAPSGANVLTF
>TRBV27|TRBJ2-5|few|TRBD2
TGTGCCAGCAGACTAGCGGGAGCTTATGAGACCCAGTACTTC
CASRLAGAYETQYF
>TRBV10-2|TRBJ2-3|.|.
TGCGCCAGCATACGAGAAGGGTCGGTCTCAGATACGCAGTATTTT
CASIREGSVSDTQYF
>TRBV4-1|TRBJ2-3|.|TRBD2
TGCGCCAGCAGCCAGGTTAGCGGGGCCCCAGATACGCAGTATTTT
CASSQVSGAPDTQYF
>TRBV15|TRBJ1-2|few|TRBD1
TGTGCCACCAGCACCAAAGAACCGGGACAGGGGTACTATGGCTACACCTTC
CATSTKEPGQGYYGYTF
>TRBV21-1|TRBJ1-1|.|.
TGTGCCAGCAGCAAACTCAGGGGGCTCAACACTGAAGCTTTCTTT
CASSKLRGLNTEAFF
>TRBV11-3|TRBJ2-2|few|TRBD1
TGTGCCAGCAGCTTACGGACAGGGACCTCCAACACCGGGGAGCTGTTTTTT
CASSLRTGTSNTGELFF
>TRBV29-1|TRBJ1-1|.|.
TGCAGCGCCCTGGTTGTAGGGGGCACTGAAGCTTTCTTT
CSALVVGGTEAFF
>TRBV27|TRBJ2-1|.|.
TGTGCCAGCAGTTTATTGCCGGGCAGGGGAAATGAGCAGTTCTTC
CASSLLPGRGNEQFF
>TRBV6-5|TRBJ1-1|once|TRBD1
TGTGCCAGCAGTTCCACAGGGGGCGGTCACACTGAAGCTTTCTTT
CASSSTGGGHTEAFF
>TRBV20-1|TRBJ1-5|many|TRBD1
TGCAGTGCTTCGGGGACAGCCGATCAGCCCCAGCATTTT
CSASGTADQPQHF
>TRBV5-1|TRBJ2-7|.|.
TGCGCCAGCAGCAAGCCTTGGGACGGTCCAAAGGAGCAGTACTTC
CASSKPWDGPKEQYF
>TRBV19|TRBJ2-1|.|TRBD2
TGTGCCAGTAGTATTAGGGGGACTAGCGGATCGTACAATGAGCAGTTCTTC
CASSIRGTSGSYNEQFF
>TRBV5-1|TRBJ1-1|.|.
TGCGCCAGCAGAGTCAGATCCAACACTGAAGCTTTCTTT
CASRVRSNTEAFF
>TRBV7-9|TRBJ2-3|many|TRBD2
TGTGCCAGCAGCTTAGAACTAGCGGGCACAGATACGCAGTATTTT
CASSLELAGTDTQYF
>TRBV12-3/TRBV12-4|TRBJ1-1|few|TRBD1
TGTGCCAGCAGTTCGCGACAGGGGATCACTGAAGCTTTCTTT
CASSSRQGITEAFF
>TRBV7-3|TRBJ1-2|.|.
TGTGCCAGCAGCTTAGCCGGCAGACAGGTTAACTATGGCTACACCTTC
CASSLAGRQVNYGYTF
>TRBV15|TRBJ1-2|.|TRBD1
TGTGCCACCAGGGACAGGGGGGACTATGGCTACACCTTC
CATRDRGDYGYTF
>TRBV5-1|TRBJ2-5|few|TRBD1
TGCGCCAGCAGCCCAGGGACAGTGAGCCAAGAGACCCAGTACTTC
CASSPGTVSQETQYF
>TRBV2|TRBJ2-4|.|TRBD2
TGTGCCAGCAGACCTCTGGGACTAGCGGGAGGACGAGACATTCAGTACTTC
CASRPLGLAGGRDIQYF
>TRBV6-2/TRBV6-3|TRBJ1-2|few|.
TGTGCCAGCAGTTCTCCGAAGACACGGTATGGCTACACCTTC
CASSSPKTRYGYTF
>TRBV5-1|TRBJ1-1|few|.
TGCGCCAGCAGCTTGGACGGCAGGTCAGTCACTGAAGCTTTCTTT
CASSLDGRSVTEAFF
>TRBV6-5|TRBJ2-3|.|TRBD1
TGTGCCAGCAGTTACGACAGGGGAGCAACAGATACGCAGTATTTT
CASSYDRGATDTQYF
>TRBV6-1|TRBJ2-7|.|.
TGTGCCAGCAGTGGTACAGGGACTCAGCAGTACGAGCAGTACTTC
CASSGTGTQQYEQYF
>TRBV12-3/TRBV12-4|TRBJ1-4|few|TRBD1
TGTGCCAGCAGTCCTCGGACAGGGATCGAAAAACTGTTTTTT
CASSPRTGIEKLFF
>TRBV20-1|TRBJ2-3|.|.
TGCAGTGCGGAGGCAGGGGCGCCCCACACAGATACGCAGTATTTT
CSAEAGAPHTDTQYF
>TRBV3-1|TRBJ2-1|.|.
TGTGCCAGCAGCCAGGACAGAAGGGCTTACAATGAGCAGTTCTTC
CASSQDRRAYNEQFF
>TRBV9|TRBJ2-5|few|TRBD2
TGTGCCAGCAGCGTAGCTGCACTAGCGGGATCACAAGAGACCCAGTACTTC
CASSVAALAGSQETQYF
>TRBV20-1|TRBJ1-1|.|.
TGCAGTGCTAGAGGAATAGGGGTCGGCTATAGCCCTGAAGCTTTCTTT
CSARGIGVGYSPEAFF
>TRBV7-6|TRBJ2-1|.|.
TGTGCCAGCAGCCGCAGGGGTCTAAGTGAGCAGTTCTTC
CASSRRGLSEQFF
>TRBV29-1|TRBJ1-2|.|.
TGCAGCGTTGAAGATGCGGGAGATAACTATGGCTACACCTTC
CSVEDAGDNYGYTF
>TRBV20-1|TRBJ2-2|few|TRBD1
TGCAGTGCCCGACCGGGACAGCCGATTACCGGGGAGCTGTTTTTT
CSARPGQPITGELFF
>TRBV7-9|TRBJ2-4|.|.
TGTGTCAGCAGCTTAGTAGGCTTAGCCAAAAACATTCAGTACTTC
CVSSLVGLAKNIQYF
>TRBV11-2|TRBJ2-6|few|.
TGTGCCAGCAGCTTTCGCAGCGGCACCTACTCTGGGGCCAACGTCCTGACTTTC
CASSFRSGTYSGANVLTF
>TRBV12-3/TRBV12-4|TRBJ2-2|few|.
TGTGCCAGCAGTACCCCCGGGGAGCTGTTTTTT
CASSTPGELFF
>TRBV20-1|TRBJ2-7|few|.
TGCAGTGGGCAGGGGCCTTCCCCGTTCTACGAGCAGTACTTC
CSGQGPSPFYEQYF